The sequence of this T cell receptor (beta chain) was determined in a study of T cells in Graves' hyperthyroidism and ophthalmopathy. Amplification yielded TCR beta CDR3 regions, with RNA transcripts as the source. When the TCR CDR3 underwent first-round RT-PCR, the HTBI primer set was used. TCRdb redid the calling of the multiplex PCR reads with MiXCR, one entry per CDR3 protein. The sample carries 300,000 to 450,000 distinct CDR3 sequences, 11% to 15% recorded once. Germline CDR1 and CDR2: MNHNY and SVGAGI (reference sequence). V shed 0 bases, J shed 6 bases, and the junction held 9 bases outside the gene matches. There are 17 residues in the CDR3. At least ten counts were recorded for this clonotype.

Sequenced: blood. V is TRBV6-6 and J is TRBJ1-5; 9 bases align to TRBD1. This receptor was taken from a woman aged 60-75 years with Graves' hyperthyroidism. DNA of the CDR3: TGTGCCAGCAGTTACTCGGACAGGGGCGAGAGGGGTCAGCCCCAGCATTTT. Its translation: CASSYSDRGERGQPQHF.